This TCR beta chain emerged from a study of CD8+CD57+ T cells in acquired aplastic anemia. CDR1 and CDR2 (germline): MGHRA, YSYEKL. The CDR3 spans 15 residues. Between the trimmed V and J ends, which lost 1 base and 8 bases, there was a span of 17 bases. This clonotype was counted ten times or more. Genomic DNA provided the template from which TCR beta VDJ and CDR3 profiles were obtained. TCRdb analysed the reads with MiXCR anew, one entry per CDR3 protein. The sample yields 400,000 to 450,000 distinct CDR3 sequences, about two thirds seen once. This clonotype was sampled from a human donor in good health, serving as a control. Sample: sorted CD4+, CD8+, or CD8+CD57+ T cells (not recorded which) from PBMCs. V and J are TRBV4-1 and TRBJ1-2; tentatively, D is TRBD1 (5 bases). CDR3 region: CASSQGDETGRGYTF. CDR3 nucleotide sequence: TGCGCCAGCAGCCAAGGGGACGAAACAGGCAGAGGCTACACCTTC.